These T cell receptor beta chains were read from a single sample in a study of CD8+CD57+ T cells in acquired aplastic anemia. Each CDR3 protein gets one entry after TCRdb re-called the reads with MiXCR. The profile shows 160,000 or so distinct CDR3 sequences, roughly 50% of them singletons. Sequenced sample: sorted CD4+, CD8+, or CD8+CD57+ T cells (not recorded which) from PBMCs. Receptors were obtained from a human donor with aplastic anemia. Both conserved end residues are trimmed from each CDR3.

cdr3_aa	v_call
ASRHALAGGHEQY	TRBV10-1
SARDQQDPSYEQY	TRBV20-1
SARDPGNEINTIY	TRBV20-1
ASSDGGNTEAF	TRBV2
ASKPRGRNYGYT	TRBV10-2
ASSGVHYGYT	TRBV7-9
ASSAPGQLYEQY	TRBV25-1
ASRRQGVINYGYT	TRBV27
ASSLVGLNTEAF	TRBV7-9
ASSYSGAGGRDEQY	TRBV6-5
ASSFAGEEAF	TRBV7-8
AISHPRFGRGAYEQY	TRBV10-3
ASGPGGTGYQETQY	TRBV12-5
ASSFSGTNEQF	TRBV12-3/TRBV12-4
SGYQQGLRIQY	TRBV29-1
ASSLGSALVEQY	TRBV5-1
SARTAYGYT	TRBV29-1
ASSLPGGSTDAQY	TRBV2
ASSGQGQETQY	TRBV5-1
SARDLILLAKNIQY	TRBV20-1
SARDPNYGYT	TRBV20-1
ARIGRLHGYT	TRBV19
ASSVGGQRYQPQH	TRBV2
AISDQGNNQPQH	TRBV10-3
ASVRGLGETQY	TRBV2
ASSYSYGVSSYEQY	TRBV6-5
ASSLSQPNEQF	TRBV7-3
ATSDLGGYGYT	TRBV24-1
ASSLGPAGGIDTQY	TRBV5-5
AISDPGRLLNEQF	TRBV10-3
ASSLALASGSHSTDTQY	TRBV11-1
ASSHETSGIYEQY	TRBV4-1
ASTGGVAGYT	TRBV2
ASSHSGANVLT	TRBV4-1
ASSPSGRNQETQY	TRBV9
ASSQSLGGIHRSYEQY	TRBV16
ASSLTGGNEQF	TRBV7-2
ASSEQGTEVNSPLH	TRBV2
ASQTGTEAF	TRBV2
ASSRDRGITEAF	TRBV9
ACQVFNSPLH	TRBV2
ASSVGLSNLGSFTDTQY	TRBV9
ASRMTGGSETQY	TRBV10-3
ASSFFTGSGDTQY	TRBV11-2
ASSLVAAPLFYEQY	TRBV7-9
SALTFSDTEAF	TRBV20-1
SARDYSNQPQH	TRBV20-1
ASRGLAGDRWF	TRBV7-9
SAERDPQF	TRBV29-1